One and the same sample provided the 10 T cell receptor beta chains below, sequenced in a study of blood T cell repertoires in COVID-19. Repertoires were generated with immunoSEQ multiplex PCR, while TCRdb's copy carries only in-frame clones and drops some. In the table there are roughly 200,000 clones, more than 80% of which are singletons. What was sequenced was peripheral blood. These receptors originate from a woman aged 40 to 50 with COVID-19, enrolled during active disease.

This rearrangement joins TRBV5-1 to TRBJ1-4; D remains ambiguous. The germline gives CDR1 SGHRS, CDR2 YFSETQ. V lost 5 bases and J 7 bases, leaving 18 bases between the germline ends. The CDR3 has 15 amino acids. The CDR3 bases are TGCGCCAGCAGGACGGCGGGATATGAAGGTGAAAAACTGTTTTTT. This encodes CASRTAGYEGEKLFF.

The chain is built from TRBV11-2 and TRBJ2-7; 9 bases agree with TRBD1. There are 14 residues in the CDR3. V was pared by 1 base and J by 6 bases, with 4 bases of the junction left unmatched. Germline CDR1 and CDR2: SGHAT and FQNNGV. The CDR3, as DNA: TGTGCCAGCAGCTTAGGGACAGGGGAGTTCGAGCAGTACGTC. It yields the protein CASSLGTGEFEQYV.

This clone was seen more than once but under ten times. This specimen includes other DNA sequences encoding the same CDR3. The rearrangement joins TRBV10-1 to TRBJ2-2; 8 positions agree with TRBD2. Trimming removed 6 bases from V and 1 base from J; junction bases left unmatched: 7. Germline V gene data show CDR1 as WNHNN and CDR2 as SYGVQD (reference sequence). The CDR3 covers 16 residues. CDR3: CASSPSSGGNTGELFF. The DNA for the CDR3 is TGCGCCAGCAGCCCCTCGAGCGGGGGGAACACCGGGGAGCTGTTTTTT.

This sequence joins TRBV6-1 and TRBJ2-5; the D is unclear. The germline gives CDR1 MNHNS, CDR2 SASEGT. V lost 1 base to trimming and J lost 5 bases, with 11 bases between them. CDR3 length: 14 residues. In nucleotides, the CDR3 is TGTGCCAGCAGTGAAGAGTTGAGCTACGAGACCCAGTACTTC. Amino acid sequence: CASSEELSYETQYF.

The V call is TRBV18, the J call TRBJ2-7, with TRBD1 matching over 8 bases. Per the germline V gene, CDR1 is KGHSH and CDR2 is LQKENI. This CDR3 is 15 amino acids long. With V trimmed by 5 bases and J by 6 bases, 12 bases remained unmatched. In DNA form, the CDR3 reads TGTGCCAGCTCAAGGCAGGGGGCTCCTCAAAGCGAGCAGTACTTC. It is translated as CASSRQGAPQSEQYF.

The chain carries TRBV29-1 and TRBJ2-5; TRBD1 aligns across 8 bases. The CDR3 has 12 residues. The V and J ends lost 7 bases and 2 bases, in that order; junction bases with no gene match: 3. Germline values: CDR1 SQVTM, CDR2 ANQGSEA. The CDR3 region is CSAGQGQETQYF. DNA for the CDR3: TGCAGCGCTGGACAGGGACAAGAGACCCAGTACTTC.

The rearrangement uses TRBV18 and TRBJ2-1; weak D call: TRBD1 (6 bases). V was shortened by 3 bases and J by 8 bases, with 17 bases between the two germline ends. The CDR3 spans 15 residues. Germline CDR1 reads KGHSH; CDR2 reads LQKENI. CDR3 DNA sequence: TGTGCCAGCTCACCGCTACAGGGATGGGGCGATGAGCAGTTCTTC. It specifies CASSPLQGWGDEQFF.

The gene calls are TRBV24-1 and TRBJ2-1; 8 bases fit TRBD2. V shed 5 bases and J 8 bases; nucleotides not matched to a gene: 7. The length of the CDR3 is 14 residues. CDR1 and CDR2 from the germline V gene are KGHDR and SFDVKD. CDR3 residues: CATSVGAGGDEQFF. In DNA, the CDR3 is TGTGCCACCAGTGTTGGCGCGGGAGGCGATGAGCAGTTCTTC.

V and J are TRBV14 and TRBJ1-2; a weak D match, TRBD1 (6 bases). In germline, CDR1 is SGHDN, CDR2 FVKESK. This CDR3 contains 16 residues. Trimming cost V 1 base and J 8 bases, with 20 bases left between them. The CDR3 nucleotides are TGTGCCAGCAGCCAAGTGGGTTTCGACAGGACTGACGGCTACACCTTC. Translation: CASSQVGFDRTDGYTF.

The chain recombines TRBV2 with TRBJ2-1, with D perhaps matching TRBD2 (5 bases). Germline-derived CDR1 and CDR2 are SNHLY and FYNNEI. The CDR3 loop spans 15 amino acids. The V and J ends lost 0 bases and 2 bases respectively, with 8 bases between them. The CDR3 here is CASSEALATYNEQFF. The CDR3 DNA is TGTGCCAGCAGTGAAGCTCTAGCCACCTACAATGAGCAGTTCTTC.